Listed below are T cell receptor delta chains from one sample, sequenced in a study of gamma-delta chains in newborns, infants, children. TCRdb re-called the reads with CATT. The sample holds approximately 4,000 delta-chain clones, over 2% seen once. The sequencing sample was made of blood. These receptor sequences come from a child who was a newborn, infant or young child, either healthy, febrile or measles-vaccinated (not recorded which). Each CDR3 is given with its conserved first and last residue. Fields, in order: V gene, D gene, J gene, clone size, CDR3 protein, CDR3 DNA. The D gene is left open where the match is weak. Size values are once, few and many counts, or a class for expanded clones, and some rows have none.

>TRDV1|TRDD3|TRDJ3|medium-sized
CALGELPPPSLGDMGSWDTRQMFF
TGTGCTCTTGGGGAACTCCCCCCCCCCTCACTGGGGGATATGGGCTCCTGGGACACCCGACAGATGTTTTTC
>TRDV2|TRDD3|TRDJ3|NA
CACDTVLGEPSSWDTRQMFF
TGTGCCTGTGACACCGTACTGGGGGAGCCGAGCTCCTGGGACACCCGACAGATGTTTTTC
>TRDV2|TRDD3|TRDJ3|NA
CACDPATGGPSWDTRQMFF
TGTGCCTGTGACCCGGCCACTGGGGGCCCTTCCTGGGACACCCGACAGATGTTTTTC
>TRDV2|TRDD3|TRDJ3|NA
CACDTVLGDIVASSWDTRQMFF
TGTGCCTGTGACACCGTACTGGGGGATATTGTGGCAAGCTCCTGGGACACCCGACAGATGTTTTTC
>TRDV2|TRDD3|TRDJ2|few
CACDQYWGALTAQLFF
TGTGCCTGTGACCAGTACTGGGGAGCTTTGACAGCACAACTCTTCTTT
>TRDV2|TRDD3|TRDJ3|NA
CACDVLGDTSWDTRQMFF
TGTGCCTGTGACGTACTGGGGGATACCTCCTGGGACACCCGACAGATGTTTTTC
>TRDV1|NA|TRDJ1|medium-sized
CALGELWGPDKLIF
TGTGCTCTTGGGGAATTGTGGGGTCCCGATAAACTCATCTTT
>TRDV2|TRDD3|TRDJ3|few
CACDTLLGDSSWDTRQMFF
TGTGCCTGTGACACCTTACTGGGGGATAGCTCCTGGGACACCCGACAGATGTTTTTC
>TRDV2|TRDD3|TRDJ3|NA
CACDTVLGDTPSSWDTRQMFF
TGTGCCTGTGACACCGTGCTGGGGGATACACCGAGCTCCTGGGACACCCGACAGATGTTTTTC
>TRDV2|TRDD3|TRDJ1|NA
CACDPVLGDRPLYTDKLIF
TGTGCCTGTGACCCTGTACTGGGGGATAGGCCCCTCTACACCGATAAACTCATCTTT
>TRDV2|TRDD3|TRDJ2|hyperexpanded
CACDALTGGPHLTAQLFF
TGTGCCTGTGACGCCCTTACTGGGGGTCCTCACCTGACAGCACAACTCTTCTTT
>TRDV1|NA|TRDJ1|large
CALGEPRSFATDKLIF
TGTGCTCTTGGGGAACCCCGTTCCTTTGCCACCGATAAACTCATCTTT
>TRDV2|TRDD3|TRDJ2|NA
CARKGDTHLTAQLFF
TGTGCCCGAAAGGGGGATACTCATTTGACAGCACAACTCTTCTTT
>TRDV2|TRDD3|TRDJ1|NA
CACDTVLGDRRSTDKLIF
TGTGCCTGTGACACCGTACTGGGGGATAGGCGAAGCACCGATAAACTCATCTTT
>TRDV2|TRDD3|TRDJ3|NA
CACDRLGDTVSWDTRQMFF
TGTGCCTGTGACAGGCTGGGGGATACAGTCTCCTGGGACACCCGACAGATGTTTTTC
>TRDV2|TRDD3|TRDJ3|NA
CACDHTGGSSWDTRQMFF
TGTGCCTGTGACCATACTGGGGGGAGCTCCTGGGACACCCGACAGATGTTTTTC
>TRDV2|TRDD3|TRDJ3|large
CACDTWGTLSSWDTRQMFF
TGTGCCTGTGACACCTGGGGGACCTTGAGCTCCTGGGACACCCGACAGATGTTTTTC
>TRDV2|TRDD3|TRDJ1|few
CACDPAGDRLYTDKLIF
TGTGCCTGCGACCCTGCGGGGGATCGGCTGTACACTGATAAACTCATCTTT
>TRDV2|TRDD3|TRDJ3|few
CACDSYWGTSSWDTRQVFF
TGTGCCTGTGACTCCTACTGGGGGACGAGCTCCTGGGACACCCGACAGGTGTTTTTC
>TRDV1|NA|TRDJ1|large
CALGERRLYTDKLIF
TGTGCTCTTGGGGAACGCCGCCTATACACCGATAAACTCATCTTT
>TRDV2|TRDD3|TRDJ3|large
CACDTEWTGGYFSSWDTRQMFF
TGTGCCTGTGACACCGAGTGGACTGGGGGATACTTCAGCTCCTGGGACACCCGACAGATGTTTTTC
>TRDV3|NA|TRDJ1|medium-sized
CAFSASADLGSVPYTDKLIF
TGTGCCTTTAGCGCCTCCGCTGATCTGGGGTCCGTCCCTTACACCGATAAACTCATCTTT
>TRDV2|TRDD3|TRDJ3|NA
CACDTSDWGSSWDTRQMFF
TGTGCCTGTGACACTTCGGACTGGGGGAGCTCCTGGGACACCCGACAGATGTTTTTC
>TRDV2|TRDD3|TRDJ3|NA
CACDTLGATVDSWDTRQMFF
TGTGCCTGTGACACCCTGGGGGCTACGGTGGACTCCTGGGACACCCGACAGATGTTTTTC
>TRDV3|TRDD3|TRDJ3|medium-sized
CAFSTGDARSWDTRQMFF
TGTGCCTTTAGTACGGGGGATGCCCGGTCCTGGGACACCCGACAGATGTTTTTC
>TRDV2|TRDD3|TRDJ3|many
CACDVLGDSSWDTRQMFF
TGTGCCTGTGACGTACTGGGGGATAGCTCCTGGGACACCCGACAGATGTTTTTC
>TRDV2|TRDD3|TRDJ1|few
CACDEVLGAPYTDKLIF
TGTGCCTGTGACGAAGTACTGGGGGCCCCGTACACCGATAAACTCATCTTT
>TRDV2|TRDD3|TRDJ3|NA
CACDTLGDSSWDTRQMFF
TGTGCCTGTGACACCCTGGGGGATAGCTCCTGGGACACCCGACAGATGTTTTTC
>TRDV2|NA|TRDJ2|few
CACDTLSIPGMTAQLFF
TGTGCCTGTGACACACTATCGATCCCGGGGATGACAGCACAACTCTTCTTT
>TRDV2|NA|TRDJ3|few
CACDGGGVSSWDTRQMFF
TGTGCCTGTGACGGAGGGGGTGTCAGCTCCTGGGACACCCGACAGATGTTTTTC
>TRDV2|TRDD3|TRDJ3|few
CACDPILGDTSGDTRQMFF
TGTGCCTGTGACCCAATACTGGGGGATACAAGCGGGGACACCCGACAGATGTTTTTC
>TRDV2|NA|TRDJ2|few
CACDTLGPPLTAQLFF
TGTGCCTGTGACACGTTGGGTCCGCCTTTGACAGCGCAACTCTTCTTT
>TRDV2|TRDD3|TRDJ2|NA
CACDTVGETAQLFF
TGTGCCTGTGACACCGTGGGGGAGACAGCACAACTCTTCTTT
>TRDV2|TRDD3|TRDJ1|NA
CACDALLGDSKYTDKLIF
TGTGCCTGTGACGCCTTACTGGGGGATTCCAAGTACACCGATAAACTCATCTTT
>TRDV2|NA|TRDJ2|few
CACDTVGRTAQLFF
TGTGCCTGTGACACTGTGGGACGAACAGCACAACTCTTCTTT
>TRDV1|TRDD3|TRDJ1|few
CALGEVRVLGDTDDKLIF
TGTGCTCTTGGGGAAGTTAGGGTGCTGGGGGATACCGACGATAAACTCATCTTT
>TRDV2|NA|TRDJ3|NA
CACDLRTGSRSSWDTRQMFF
TGTGCCTGTGACCTTCGTACTGGGTCAAGAAGCTCCTGGGACACCCGACAGATGTTTTTC
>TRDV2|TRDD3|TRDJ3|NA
CACDTVLGIWDTRQMFF
TGTGCCTGTGACACCGTACTGGGGATATGGGACACCCGACAGATGTTTTTC
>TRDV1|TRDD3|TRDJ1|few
CALGELLGEDKLIF
TGTGCTCTTGGGGAGCTACTGGGGGAGGATAAACTCATCTTT
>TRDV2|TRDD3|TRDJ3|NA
CACDTGGGGYGSWDTRQMFF
TGTGCCTGTGACACCGGAGGTGGGGGATACGGCTCCTGGGACACCCGACAGATGTTTTTC
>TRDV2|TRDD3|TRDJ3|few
CACDRVGDLPWDTRQMFF
TGTGCCTGTGACAGAGTGGGGGATCTCCCCTGGGACACCCGACAGATGTTTTTC
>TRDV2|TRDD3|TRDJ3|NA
CACDSTGGYASSWDTRQMFF
TGCGCCTGTGACAGTACTGGGGGATACGCCAGCTCCTGGGACACCCGACAGATGTTTTTC
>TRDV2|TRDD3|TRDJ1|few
CACDILGDTYTDKLIF
TGTGCCTGTGACATACTGGGGGATACGTACACCGATAAACTCATCTTT
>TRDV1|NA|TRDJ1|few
CALGEPVLSYTDKLIF
TGTGCTCTTGGGGAACCCGTACTCTCCTACACCGATAAACTCATCTTT
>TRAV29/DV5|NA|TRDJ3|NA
CSVLLCSKRGNWMGLSSWDTRQMFF
NA
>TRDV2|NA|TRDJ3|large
CACDTGGPLTWDTRQMFF
TGTGCCTGTGACACCGGGGGACCACTGACCTGGGACACCCGACAGATGTTTTTC
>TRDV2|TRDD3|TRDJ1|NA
CACDPGGYSYTDKLIF
TGTGCCTGTGACCCTGGGGGGTACTCTTACACCGATAAACTCATCTTC
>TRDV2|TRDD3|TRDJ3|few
CACDATGGSISWDTRQMFF
TGTGCCTGTGACGCTACTGGGGGTTCGATCTCCTGGGACACCCGACAGATGTTTTTC
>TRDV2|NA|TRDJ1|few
CACDTPLLGPRGTDKLIF
TGTGCCTGTGACACGCCTTTACTGGGACCGAGGGGCACCGATAAACTCATCTTT
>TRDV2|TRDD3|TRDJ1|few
CACDSLGEYTDKLIF
TGTGCCTGTGACTCACTGGGGGAGTACACCGATAAACTCATCTTT
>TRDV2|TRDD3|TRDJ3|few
CACDKVLGAASWDTRQMFF
TGTGCCTGTGACAAAGTACTGGGGGCCGCATCCTGGGACACCCGACAGATGTTTTTC
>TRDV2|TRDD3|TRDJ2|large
CACDVLGDTTAQLFF
TGTGCCTGTGACGTACTGGGGGATACGACAGCACAACTCTTCTTT
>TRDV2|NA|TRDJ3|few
CACDTSWGPSSWDTRQMFF
TGTGCCTGTGACACCTCTTGGGGCCCCAGCTCCTGGGACACCCGACAGATGTTTTTC
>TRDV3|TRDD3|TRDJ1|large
CAFLLVGDTPYTDKLIF
TGTGCCTTCCTCCTGGTGGGGGATACGCCTTACACCGATAAACTCATCTTT
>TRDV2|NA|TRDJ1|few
CACDALYGSDKLIF
TGTGCCTGTGACGCGCTATACGGCTCCGATAAACTCATCTTT
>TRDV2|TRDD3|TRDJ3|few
CACDLLGDTLSSWDTRQMFF
TGTGCCTGTGACTTACTGGGGGATACGCTGAGCTCCTGGGACACCCGACAGATGTTTTTC
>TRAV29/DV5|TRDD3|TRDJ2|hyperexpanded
CAASARGIRAQLFF
TGTGCAGCAAGCGCGCGGGGGATACGCGCACAACTCTTCTTT
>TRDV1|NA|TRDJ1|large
CALGEPLRVRGRYTDKLIF
TGTGCTCTTGGGGAACCCCTACGAGTAAGGGGGAGGTACACCGATAAACTCATCTTT
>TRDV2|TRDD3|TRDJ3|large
CACHTGGYDWDTRQMFF
TGTGCCTGCCATACTGGGGGATACGACTGGGACACCCGACAGATGTTTTTC
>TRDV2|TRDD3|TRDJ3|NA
CACDSTTGGTRSWDTRQMFF
TGTGCCTGTGACAGCACGACTGGGGGAACCCGCTCCTGGGACACCCGACAGATGTTTTTC